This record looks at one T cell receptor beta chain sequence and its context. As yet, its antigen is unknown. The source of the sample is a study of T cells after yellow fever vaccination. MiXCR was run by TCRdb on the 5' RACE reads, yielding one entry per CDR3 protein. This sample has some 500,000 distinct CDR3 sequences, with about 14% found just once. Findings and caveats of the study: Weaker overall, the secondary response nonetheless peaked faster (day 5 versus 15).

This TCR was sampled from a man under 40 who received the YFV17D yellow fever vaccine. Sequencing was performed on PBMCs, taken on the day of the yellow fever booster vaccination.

CDR3 sequence: CSAPDGSTDTQYF. CDR3 coding DNA: TGCAGTGCGCCGGACGGATCCACAGATACGCAGTATTTT. J is TRBJ2-3 and V is TRBV20-1; D gene unclear. From germline, CDR1 is DFQATT and CDR2 SNEGSKA (reference sequence). V was pared by 6 bases and J by 2 bases, with 12 bases between. The CDR3 spans 13 residues.